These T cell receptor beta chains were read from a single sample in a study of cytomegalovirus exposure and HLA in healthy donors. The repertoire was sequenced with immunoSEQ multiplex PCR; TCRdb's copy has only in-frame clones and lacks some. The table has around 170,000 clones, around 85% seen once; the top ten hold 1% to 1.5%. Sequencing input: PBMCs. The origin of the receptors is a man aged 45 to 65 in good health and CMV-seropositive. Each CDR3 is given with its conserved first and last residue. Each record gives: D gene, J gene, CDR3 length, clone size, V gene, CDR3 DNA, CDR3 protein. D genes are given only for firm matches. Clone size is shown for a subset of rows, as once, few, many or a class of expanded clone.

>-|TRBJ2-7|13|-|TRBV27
TGTGCCAGCAGCCGCGGCGGTTCCTACGAGCAGTACTTC
CASSRGGSYEQYF
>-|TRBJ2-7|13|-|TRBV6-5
TGTGCCAGCAGTTACGGAGGGAAGGACGAGCAGTACTTC
CASSYGGKDEQYF
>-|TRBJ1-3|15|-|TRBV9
TGTGCCAGCAGGATGGGACACCACTCTGGAAACACCATATATTTT
CASRMGHHSGNTIYF
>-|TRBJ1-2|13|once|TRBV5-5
TGTGCCAGCGAATCGGGGGGCGACTATGGCTACACCTTC
CASESGGDYGYTF
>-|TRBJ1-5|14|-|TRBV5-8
TGTGCCAGCAGCCACAGGGTAGGGAATCAGCCCCAGCATTTT
CASSHRVGNQPQHF
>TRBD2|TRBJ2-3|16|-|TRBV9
TGTGCCAGCAGCCCCCGTCAGCGGGGGTTAACAGATACGCAGTATTTT
CASSPRQRGLTDTQYF
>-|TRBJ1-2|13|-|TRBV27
TGTGCCAGCAGTCCGGGTCTTCTCTATGGCTACACCTTC
CASSPGLLYGYTF
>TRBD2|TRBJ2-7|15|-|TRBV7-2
TGTGCCAGCGGGCTCAGCGGGAGGTTCTCCTACGAGCAGTACTTC
CASGLSGRFSYEQYF
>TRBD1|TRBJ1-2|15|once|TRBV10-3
TGTGCCATCAGTGAGTCCAACAGGGGAAACTATGGCTACACCTTC
CAISESNRGNYGYTF
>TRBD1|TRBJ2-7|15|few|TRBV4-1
TGCGCCAGCAGCCAAGACTGGACAGGGCGTTACGAGCAGTACTTC
CASSQDWTGRYEQYF
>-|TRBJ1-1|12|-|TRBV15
TGTGCCACCAGCAGAGAGGCAGGTGAAGCTTTCTTT
CATSREAGEAFF
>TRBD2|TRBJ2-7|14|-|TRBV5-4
TGTGCCAGCAGCTTGACTAGCGACAGCTACGAGCAGTACTTC
CASSLTSDSYEQYF
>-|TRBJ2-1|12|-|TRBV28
TGTGCCAGCAGTCTCCTATATAATGAGCAGTTCTTC
CASSLLYNEQFF
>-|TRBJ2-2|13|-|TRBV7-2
TGTGCCAGCAGGAACAGGGCGGGCGGGGAGCTGTTTTTT
CASRNRAGGELFF
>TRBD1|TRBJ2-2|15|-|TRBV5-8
TGTGCCAGCAGCTCGGGACAGGGGTGGACCGGGGAGCTGTTTTTT
CASSSGQGWTGELFF
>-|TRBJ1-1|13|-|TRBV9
TGTGCCAGCAGCGTAACGACCGGGGGGCTAGCTTTCTTT
CASSVTTGGLAFF
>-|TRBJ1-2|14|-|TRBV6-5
TGTGCCAGCAGTTACTCAGGGCAGGGAGGGGGCTACACCTTC
CASSYSGQGGGYTF
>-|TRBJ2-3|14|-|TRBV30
TGTGCCTGGAGCCGCAGGACTGGCGCAGATACGCAGTATTTT
CAWSRRTGADTQYF
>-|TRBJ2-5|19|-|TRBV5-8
TGTGCCAGCAGCTCGATCAGGGTCTCCCTGGGGAACAAAAAAGAGACCCAGTACTTC
CASSSIRVSLGNKKETQYF
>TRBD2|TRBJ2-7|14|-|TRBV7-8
TGTGCCAGCAGCTTAAGCGGGAGCTCCTACGAGCAGTACTTC
CASSLSGSSYEQYF
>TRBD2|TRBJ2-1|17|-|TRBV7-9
TGTGCCAGCAGCTTAGCCTCTGCTAGCGGGGCTTACAATGAGCAGTTCTTC
CASSLASASGAYNEQFF
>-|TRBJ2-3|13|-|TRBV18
TGTGCCAGCTCTGGCGGTCACACAGATACGCAGTATTTT
CASSGGHTDTQYF
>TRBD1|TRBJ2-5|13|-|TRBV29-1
TGCAGCGTGGACAGGGGGCGACAAGAGACCCAGTACTTC
CSVDRGRQETQYF
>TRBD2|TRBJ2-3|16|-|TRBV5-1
TGCGCCAGCAGCCCCCCCTGGGCGGGAGGGCCTGATACGCAGTATTTT
CASSPPWAGGPDTQYF
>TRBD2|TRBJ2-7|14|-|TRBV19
TGTGCCAGCGCGGCCGGGACTAGCGGCTACGAGCAGTACTTC
CASAAGTSGYEQYF
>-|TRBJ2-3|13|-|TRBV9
TGTGCCAGCAGCGTAAGACTAGCAGATACGCAGTATTTT
CASSVRLADTQYF
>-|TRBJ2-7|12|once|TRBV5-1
TGCGCCAGCAGTCCACAGGGCTACGAGCAGTACTTC
CASSPQGYEQYF
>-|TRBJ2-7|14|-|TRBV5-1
TGCGCCAGCAGCTTGAGTCCTATTTCCTACGAGCAGTACTTC
CASSLSPISYEQYF
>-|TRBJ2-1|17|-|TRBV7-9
TGTGCCAGCAGCCAACGCTCCGGGCGCGGGATTTACAATGAGCAGTTCTTC
CASSQRSGRGIYNEQFF
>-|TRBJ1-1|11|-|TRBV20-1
TGCAGTGTCCCCCTCAACACTGAAGCTTTCTTT
CSVPLNTEAFF
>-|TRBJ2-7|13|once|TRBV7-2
TGTGCCAGCAGCTTACACAGGTCCTACGAGCAGTACTTC
CASSLHRSYEQYF
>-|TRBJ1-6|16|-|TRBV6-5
TGTGCCAGCAGTTACTGGCCTCGAGGGGGTAATTCACCCCTCCACTTT
CASSYWPRGGNSPLHF
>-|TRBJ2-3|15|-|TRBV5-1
TGCGCCAGCAGCTTGGCCCCCACTAGCACAGATACGCAGTATTTT
CASSLAPTSTDTQYF
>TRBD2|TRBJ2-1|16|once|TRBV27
TGTGCCAGCAGTCTTACACTAGCGGGAGGCCTCAATGAGCAGTTCTTC
CASSLTLAGGLNEQFF
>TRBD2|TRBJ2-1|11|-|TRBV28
TGTGCCAGCAGCAACCCTAGCGGGGCGGTCTTC
CASSNPSGAVF
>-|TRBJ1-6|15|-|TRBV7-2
TGTGCCAGCAGCTTAGGCGTCAGGTCAGGTTCACCCCTCCACTTT
CASSLGVRSGSPLHF
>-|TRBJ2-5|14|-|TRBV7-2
TGTGCCAGCAGCTTTGCGGGCGGAGGGGAGACCCAGTACTTC
CASSFAGGGETQYF
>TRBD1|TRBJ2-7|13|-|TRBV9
TGTGCCAGCAGCGTAACCGGGACAGGCGAGCAGTACTTC
CASSVTGTGEQYF
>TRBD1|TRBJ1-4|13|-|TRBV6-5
TGTGCCAGCAGCGACAGGGAGAATGAAAAACTGTTTTTT
CASSDRENEKLFF
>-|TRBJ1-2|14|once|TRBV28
TGTGCCAGCAACCGGGTGGAGACTAACTATGGCTACACCTTC
CASNRVETNYGYTF
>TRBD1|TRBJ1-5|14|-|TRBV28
TGTGCCAGCAGTTTTCCGGGACAGGATCAGCCCCAGCATTTT
CASSFPGQDQPQHF
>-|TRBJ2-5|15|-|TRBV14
TGTGCCAGCAGCCAAGATCTTGGCGGGGGCGAGACCCAGTACTTC
CASSQDLGGGETQYF
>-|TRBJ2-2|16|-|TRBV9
TGTGCCAGCAGCGCCCGCCCAATCCAGGGCACCGGGGAGCTGTTTTTT
CASSARPIQGTGELFF
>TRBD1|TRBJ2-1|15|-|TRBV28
TGTGCCAGCACTCAACAGGGGATTAGGGCCAATGAGCAGTTCTTC
CASTQQGIRANEQFF
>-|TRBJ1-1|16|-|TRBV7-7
TGTGCTAGCAGCCCTATGGACATACCCCTGAACACTGAAGCTTTCTTT
CASSPMDIPLNTEAFF